These T cell receptor beta chains were read from a single sample in a study of blood T cell repertoires in COVID-19. This table comes from immunoSEQ multiplex PCR, and its TCRdb copy is limited to in-frame clones, with some not included. The sample lists more than 130,000 clones, less than 85% occurring once. The specimen sequenced was peripheral blood. These receptors were obtained from a woman older than 75 in a cohort sampled during active or convalescent COVID-19. The conserved cysteine and the conserved F or W are not part of the CDR3 here. Clone size, where shown, is once, few, many, or a class for clones that have expanded.

abundance	len	v_gene	j_gene	CDR3aa
.	13	TRBV24-1	TRBJ1-2	ATSDSSGINYGYT
.	11	TRBV18	TRBJ1-3	ASSPPVRDTIY
.	14	TRBV7-7	TRBJ2-1	ASSDRWTLSYNEQF
.	13	TRBV6-5	TRBJ1-1	ASSSGTGTGPEAF
once	11	TRBV4-3	TRBJ1-2	ASSQVNYYGYT
.	11	TRBV18	TRBJ1-1	ASSPWTDTEAF
.	12	TRBV5-1	TRBJ1-1	ASSWGQANTEAF
.	13	TRBV4-2	TRBJ2-3	ASSQDLGATDTQY
.	12	TRBV7-2	TRBJ1-4	ASSLVQGNEKLF
.	16	TRBV5-1	TRBJ1-2	ASSLVGQDSSWFYGYT
.	12	TRBV6-2/TRBV6-3	TRBJ2-5	ASSYTGRGETQY
.	17	TRBV18	TRBJ2-4	ASSSIAAAGGFSKNIQY
.	11	TRBV18	TRBJ1-2	ASSQERKYGYT